This T cell receptor (beta chain) was identified during a study of cytomegalovirus exposure and HLA in healthy donors (dated by TCRdb to about 2017). With respect to the entire study: An earlier analysis of roughly 610 of the donors reported roughly 300 Gb of sequence data and 117 million unique TCR beta sequences obtained from 150 million to 200 million T cells. An early release covering roughly 640 HLA-typed donors comprised roughly 300 gigabases of sequencing data and approximately 85 million unique TCR sequences. A later analysis re-analyzed previously published TCR beta repertoires from 500 to 700 donors and added high-resolution HLA genotyping to study TCR occurrence patterns. The number of donors typed differed by locus, with 629-630 for A, B, C, DRB1 and DQB1, around 520 for DQA1, 600 to 610 for DPA1, and about 450 for DPB1. Besides the first cohort of about 730 subjects, a separate validation cohort made up of 120 different subjects was used. To decide whether each TCR beta V gene segment behaved as functional or pseudogenic, an earlier analysis of 587 of the donors relied on high-throughput TCR beta sequencing. A later genetic analysis used genome-wide SNP genotypes for about three fifths of the 666 donors, treating that subset as a discovery cohort. Of the approximately 400 genotyped donors, approximately 81% were placed in the genetic ancestry cluster associated with self-reported Caucasian donors. The study aimed to test whether cataloging public T cell receptors could reveal signatures of past pathogen exposure. In the later analysis, no new phenotypic data were used to find candidate immune exposures; instead, reliance was placed on TCR beta sequences and their occurrence across donors. Roughly 5 DR-DQ haplotypes were handled as single units for association and clustering, since linkage in the cohort was strong. On average, 235,054 unique TCR beta nucleotide sequences were sequenced per donor among some 420 genotyped donors of the cohort, with about 19% of those sequences being non-productive. HLA typing covered class I and class II loci at four-digit resolution. The study profiled the T cell repertoires of some 610 subjects by immunosequencing and related them to cytomegalovirus serostatus. Alongside the repertoire data, information on donor age, sex, ethnicity and CMV serostatus was compiled. To predict cytomegalovirus infection status, the study brought together high-throughput TCR immunosequencing, statistical association of individual TCRs with disease status, and machine learning. Every repertoire in the discovery cohort had been generated on one and the same sequencing platform.

The germline V gene provides CDR1 SGHRS and CDR2 YFSETQ. V is cut back by 3 bases and J by 4 bases, with 7 bases in the junction unmatched. The CDR3 numbers 15 residues from cysteine through phenylalanine. Only the CDR3 DNA is retained, 45 bases long and in frame from the first base. Preparation of the library involved the immunoSEQ multiplex PCR assay. A mixture of 60 forward primers for TCR Vbeta segments and 13 reverse primers for TCR Jbeta segments was used in the multiplex PCR. A multiplex PCR assay on genomic DNA amplified the CDR3 region of rearranged TCR beta genes. Amplified TCR beta libraries were sequenced as 87-base-pair reads on the Illumina HiSeq System. As for how the authors treated the data: A later analysis counted about 80 million unique TCR beta chains across the 640 or so repertoires, and 9.5 million to 11 million of these chains were shared by at least two donors. To remove PCR and sequencing errors, raw reads were error-corrected and collapsed into unique sequences using a nearest-neighbor algorithm that merged closely related sequences. To assign V, D and J gene segments, CDR3 sequences were aligned to IMGT reference sequences. For a sequence to be retained, a match of at least six nucleotides to both a V gene segment and a J gene segment was required. A rearrangement was called productive if the CDR3 had no stop codons and remained in frame with V and J, and every other rearrangement was called non-productive. Following IMGT convention, CDR3 was defined as the stretch from the second conserved V-encoded cysteine to the conserved J-encoded phenylalanine. In an earlier analysis of more than 550 of the donors, sequences lacking an unambiguous match to a single V gene segment were excluded. In an earlier analysis of almost 600 of the donors, a V segment was called functional when productive rearrangements were above 56.7%, and segregating when the standard deviation between donors exceeded 5%. A statistical classification framework was developed to diagnose cytomegalovirus status using the catalog of TCR beta chain sequences. In a later analysis, V and J genes were assigned by comparing TCR nucleotide sequences against IMGT/GENE-DB human TR gene sequences. In a later analysis, CDR3 sequences and most-parsimonious VDJ recombination scenarios were assigned using the TCRdist pipeline. In a later analysis, each TCR beta chain was defined by its CDR3 amino acid sequence together with its V-gene family, and reads without a unique V-gene family were excluded. To address suspected cross-contamination and a sequencing artifact, a later analysis removed a few hundred highly shared, low-generation-probability nucleotide sequences. For each public chain, a later analysis derived a clonal expansion index from normalized ranks of inferred template counts within each repertoire. In a later analysis, generation probabilities were computed with a VDJ recombination model fitted to out-of-frame rearrangements, and the resulting probabilities were checked against IGoR. In a later analysis, hypergeometric tests were used to score TCR-TCR, TCR-HLA and TCR-CMV co-occurrence, with a repertoire-size bias correction applied to TCR pairs. A later analysis estimated false discovery rates by permuting HLA or CMV assignments 20 times. In a later analysis, co-occurring TCRs were grouped with DBSCAN, and TCRdist sequence similarity was added when clustering was performed within HLA-allele-positive subsets. Repertoires with fewer than 30,000 or more than 120,000 public chains were left out of co-occurrence clustering, as were roughly five repertoires with anomalous nucleotide sharing. TCRdb carries this immuneACCESS record with in-frame sequences only. Its versions omit some clonotypes, under half of them owing to an unresolved V gene in the studies checked, with the rest unexplained. V, J and clone size are those of that table, while D and trimming were read from the DNA. This sample holds about 160,000 clones; around 86% were observed only once. The top ten constitute 0.96% of the sample.

The cohort comprised under 700 healthy bone marrow donors. All cohort members were sampled while nominally healthy, although unrecorded immune exposures were likely present. The donor tested CMV seropositive, placing the donor among the 289 seropositive members of the cohort. Each donor provided a peripheral blood sample, and peripheral blood mononuclear cells were used for TCR beta sequencing. The Qiagen DNeasy Blood Extraction Kit was used to extract genomic DNA from the blood cell samples. As concerns this clone: There is no known antigen for this receptor. Per-base qualities were not stored, and no clone one base away is much larger.

Findings and caveats that apply to the study as a whole: Sequencing depth was assumed to be roughly uniform across donors in the presence/absence analyses, though that assumption may not hold. Three of the identified cytomegalovirus-associated TCR beta chains were confirmed in vitro to be specific for cytomegalovirus antigens. A later analysis found that HLA-associated TCR beta chains were more clonally expanded and had lower generation probabilities than equally common non-associated chains. An earlier analysis of approximately 530 of the donors showed that most TCR beta V segments appeared in productive rearrangements either about 90% or about 30% of the time, which broadly matched IMGT annotations. A further reported finding was that TCR beta sequences accurately predicted the HLA-A and HLA-B alleles for most subjects in the first cohort. In a later analysis, several top co-occurrence clusters were reported to appear linked to parvovirus B19, influenza, CMV and Epstein-Barr virus. A cluster of highly shared sequence variants was judged likely to be a technical artifact of the sequencing pipeline. Correlated functional status among segregating V segments might be attributable to linkage disequilibrium, but an unknown experimental factor could not be ruled out. Only TCR beta chains were sequenced in this cohort, and the absence of alpha or paired-chain data limited detectable features. A later analysis found that TCR association rates varied across HLA loci, with DRB1 alleles showing the most associated TCRs and HLA-C alleles the fewest. The only immune exposure information available for the cohort was CMV serostatus. At a false discovery rate of 0.05, a later analysis linked under 20,000 TCR beta sequences to specific HLA alleles. In both the original and validation cohorts, the classifier was reported to diagnose cytomegalovirus status with high specificity and sensitivity. While some public TCRs were present in many individuals, most TCR sequences turned up only very rarely across donors. Most CMV-associated TCR beta chains appeared to be HLA-restricted in a later analysis, and the HLA associations seemed to be driven largely by CMV exposure. The earlier analysis of around 600 of the donors excluded roughly 16 rarely observed V segments, including chromosome 9 orphons, because counts were too low. A later genetic analysis associated a missense DCLRE1C variant with V-gene and J-gene trimming of TCR beta chains, and an independent cohort replicated the association. It was suggested by the authors that the approach could potentially be generalized to other disease states and immunological phenotypes. Compared with the 666-donor mean, donors in an Asian-associated ancestry cluster had fewer N-insertions in productive TCRs, according to a later genetic analysis. A total of about 150 TCR beta chains were listed by the study as associated with cytomegalovirus. Because some donors lacked HLA typing at each locus, the association tests relied only on the typed subset. Because the 87-base-pair reads could not distinguish some IMGT-functional V segments, including TRBV6-2 and TRBV6-3, those segments were excluded. When HLA alleles, especially DR and DQ, strongly co-occurred, attributing TCR associations to individual alleles was difficult.

The chain is made from TRBV5-1 and TRBJ1-1, with 9 bases matching TRBD1. The sequence came from a girl aged 2 to 10 in good health and CMV-seropositive. Sequenced: PBMCs. The DNA sequence is TGCGCCAGCAGCTCATGGGGACAGGGAGGCACTGAAGCTTTCTTT. This yields the protein CASSSWGQGGTEAFF.